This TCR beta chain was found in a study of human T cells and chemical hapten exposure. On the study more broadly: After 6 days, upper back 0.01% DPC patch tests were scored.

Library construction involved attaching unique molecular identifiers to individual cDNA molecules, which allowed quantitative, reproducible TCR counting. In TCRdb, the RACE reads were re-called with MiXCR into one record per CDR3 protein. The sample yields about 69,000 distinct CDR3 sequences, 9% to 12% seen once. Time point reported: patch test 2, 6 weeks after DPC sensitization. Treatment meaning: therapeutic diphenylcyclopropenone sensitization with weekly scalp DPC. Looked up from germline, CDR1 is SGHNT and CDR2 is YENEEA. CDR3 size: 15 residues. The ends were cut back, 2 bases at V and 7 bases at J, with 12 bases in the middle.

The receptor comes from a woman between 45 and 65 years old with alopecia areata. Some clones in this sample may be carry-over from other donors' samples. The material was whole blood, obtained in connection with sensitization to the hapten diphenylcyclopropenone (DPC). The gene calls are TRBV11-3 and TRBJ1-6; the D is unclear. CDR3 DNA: TGTGCCAGCAGCTTATCTCCCGCGGGGAATTCACCCCTCCACTTT. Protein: CASSLSPAGNSPLHF. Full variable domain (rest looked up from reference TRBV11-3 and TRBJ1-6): EAGVVQSPRYKIIEKKQPVAFWCNPISGHNTLYWYLQNLGQGPELLIRYENEEAVDDSQLPKDRFSAERLKGVDSTLKIQPAELGDSAVYLCASSLSPAGNSPLHFGNGTRLTVT.